The 16 T cell receptor beta chains reported below all come from one sample, sequenced in a study of blood T cell repertoires in COVID-19. Profiled with immunoSEQ multiplex PCR; TCRdb holds only in-frame clones, not every one. In the table there are hundreds of thousands of clones, 87% of which are singletons. Sequencing was performed on PBMCs or T cells enriched from blood (not recorded which). These receptors originate from a woman younger than 30 who had recovered from COVID-19.

The genes are TRBV27 and TRBJ2-3; TRBD2 matches 8 bases. The V gene end was trimmed by 9 bases and the J gene end by 0 bases; junction bases not matched to a gene: 8. CDR1 is MNHEY, CDR2 SMNVEV, per germline (reference sequence). The CDR3 has 15 amino acids. The chain's CDR3 is CASRSGGASTDTQYF. The CDR3 bases are TGTGCCAGTCGAAGCGGGGGAGCTAGCACAGATACGCAGTATTTT.

The chain is built from TRBV7-2 and TRBJ2-7; 8 bases agree with TRBD2. The V gene end was trimmed by 2 bases and the J gene end by 0 bases; junction bases not matched to a gene: 3. There are 15 residues in the CDR3. Per the germline V gene, CDR1 is SGHTA and CDR2 is FQGNSA. This CDR3 is CASSLPGGGSYEQYF. CDR3 nucleotide sequence: TGTGCCAGCAGCTTACCGGGAGGGGGCTCCTACGAGCAGTACTTC.

This rearrangement joins TRBV28 to TRBJ2-1; maybe TRBD2 (6 bases). V shed 3 bases and J shed 0 bases, with 21 bases lying between them. The CDR3 consists of 19 residues. CDR1 and CDR2 (germline): MDHEN, SYDVKM. CDR3 region: CASSFFPGFSGSSYNEQFF. In DNA, the CDR3 is TGTGCCAGCAGTTTTTTCCCAGGGTTTAGCGGAAGCTCCTACAATGAGCAGTTCTTC.

The chain links TRBV5-5 to TRBJ2-7, with a weak D call TRBD1 (6 bases). The CDR3 is 15 residues long. Germline loops: CDR1 SGHKS, CDR2 YYEKEE (reference sequence). The V gene lost 6 bases and the J gene lost 2 bases, with 18 bases spanning the gap. The CDR3 is CASNVNPAGAYEQYF. CDR3 sequence (DNA): TGTGCCAGCAACGTTAACCCGGCAGGGGCCTACGAGCAGTACTTC.

J is TRBJ2-1 and V is TRBV6-1, with D perhaps matching TRBD2 (6 bases). V was pared by 2 bases and J by 6 bases, with 20 bases between. Germline V lookup: CDR1 MNHNS, CDR2 SASEGT. The CDR3 totals 17 residues. The CDR3 loop is CASSENNGAWRVNEQFF. DNA of the CDR3: TGTGCCAGCAGTGAAAATAACGGGGCGTGGAGGGTCAATGAGCAGTTCTTC.

As for this clone: The identical CDR3 is also encoded by other nucleotide sequences in the sample. V and J are TRBV19 and TRBJ2-7; 12 bases are a match to TRBD2. V shed 1 base and J 2 bases; nucleotides not matched to a gene: 0. The CDR3 loop spans 15 amino acids. CDR1 and CDR2 from the germline V gene are LNHDA and SQIVND (reference sequence). This CDR3 reads CASSIGLAGAYEQYF. The CDR3, as DNA: TGTGCCAGTAGTATAGGACTAGCGGGAGCCTACGAGCAGTACTTC.

This chain connects TRBV11-2 to TRBJ2-7; 11 positions agree with TRBD2. The CDR3 runs to 15 residues. Germline assignment: CDR1 SGHAT and CDR2 FQNNGV. Trimming removed 5 bases from V and 5 bases from J; junction bases left unmatched: 8. Here the CDR3 DNA reads TGTGCCAGCAGCCCCAGACTAGCGGGACTACACGAGCAGTACTTC. The encoded protein is CASSPRLAGLHEQYF.

The J gene is TRBJ1-2, the V gene TRBV3-1 (or the pseudogene TRBV3-2); D not certain. Trimming pared 3 bases from V and 4 bases from J, leaving 6 bases between. The germline gives CDR1 LGHDT, CDR2 YNNKEL (reference sequence). CDR3 length equals 12 residues. The DNA of the CDR3 is TGTGCCAGCAGCCACGGGTCCTATGGCTACACCTTC. Translated, it gives CASSHGSYGYTF.

This chain links TRBV9 with TRBJ2-3; the D gene is possibly TRBD2 (6 bases). V was shortened by 0 bases and J by 0 bases, with 11 bases between the two germline ends. CDR3 length: 16 residues. The V gene's germline CDR1 is SGDLS and CDR2 YYNGEE. CDR3 residues: CASSVAELASTDTQYF. The CDR3 DNA reads TGTGCCAGCAGCGTAGCCGAACTAGCTAGCACAGATACGCAGTATTTT.

CDR3 DNA: TGTGCCACCAGCAGAGGAATGGGGGGTCTCGGAGCGCAGTATTTT. This codes for CATSRGMGGLGAQYF. The chain has TRBV15 and TRBJ2-3, with D perhaps matching TRBD2 (6 bases). The V gene lost 1 base and the J gene lost 10 bases, with 18 bases spanning the gap. Germline loops: CDR1 LNHNV, CDR2 YYDKDF (reference sequence). The CDR3 extends over 15 amino acids.

The V call is TRBV6-5, the J call TRBJ2-7, with D possibly TRBD1 on 6 matching bases. The CDR3 has 13 residues. V lost 11 bases to trimming and J lost 4 bases, with 18 bases between them. The germline gives CDR1 MNHEY, CDR2 SVGAGI. CDR3 DNA: TGTGCCTCTGCCAGGGGCCCACTTTACGAGCAGTACTTC. Protein product: CASARGPLYEQYF.

The V and J genes are TRBV29-1 and TRBJ1-4; D is unclear. This CDR3 comprises 12 residues. Trimming removed 4 bases at V and 3 bases at J, with 6 bases between. Germline CDR1 reads SQVTM; CDR2 reads ANQGSEA. This CDR3 is CSVGLANEKLFF. In DNA form, the CDR3 reads TGCAGCGTTGGGCTGGCTAATGAAAAACTGTTTTTT.

The chain recombines TRBV18 with TRBJ2-1, with 10 bases identical to TRBD2. CDR3 size: 19 residues. The junction had 10 bases not matched to a gene; V was cut back by 2 bases and J by 0 bases. From germline, CDR1 is KGHSH and CDR2 LQKENI. CDR3 DNA: TGTGCCAGCTCACCAGGAATAGCGGGAGGAGGGGCCTCCTACAATGAGCAGTTCTTC. This encodes CASSPGIAGGGASYNEQFF. Combining the CDR3 with reference TRBV18 and TRBJ2-1 gives the whole variable domain NAGVMQNPRHLVRRRGQEARLRCSPMKGHSHVYWYRQLPEEGLKFMVYLQKENIIDESGMPKERFSAEFPKEGPSILRIQQVVRGDSAAYFCASSPGIAGGGASYNEQFFGPGTRLTVL.

The chain uses TRBV7-5 and TRBJ2-5; TRBD2, the table's D call, was not compared with the DNA. TRBV7-5 is termed a pseudogene. This CDR3 spans 16 amino acids. This CDR3 reads CVRSTSQGTTWGTQYF. The CDR3 DNA reads as TGTGTCAGAAGCACCTCCCAAGGGACTACCTGGGGGACCCAGTACTTC.

The gene calls are TRBV6-5 and TRBJ1-2; weak D call: TRBD1 (6 bases). This CDR3 spans 14 amino acids. V was trimmed by 6 bases and J by 6 bases, leaving 17 bases between them. In germline, CDR1 is MNHEY, CDR2 SVGAGI. For the CDR3, the DNA is TGTGCCAGCAGCTTAGAACAGGGAAATCATGGCTACACCTTC. Its protein product is CASSLEQGNHGYTF.

The J gene is TRBJ2-7, the V gene TRBV6-5; TRBD1 agrees at 9 bases. In germline, CDR1 is MNHEY, CDR2 SVGAGI. This CDR3 contains 14 residues. V dropped 7 bases and J dropped 0; count of bases not matched to a gene: 4. The CDR3 DNA follows: TGTGCCAGCAACCGGGACAGGGACTCCTACGAGCAGTACTTC. This translates into CASNRDRDSYEQYF.